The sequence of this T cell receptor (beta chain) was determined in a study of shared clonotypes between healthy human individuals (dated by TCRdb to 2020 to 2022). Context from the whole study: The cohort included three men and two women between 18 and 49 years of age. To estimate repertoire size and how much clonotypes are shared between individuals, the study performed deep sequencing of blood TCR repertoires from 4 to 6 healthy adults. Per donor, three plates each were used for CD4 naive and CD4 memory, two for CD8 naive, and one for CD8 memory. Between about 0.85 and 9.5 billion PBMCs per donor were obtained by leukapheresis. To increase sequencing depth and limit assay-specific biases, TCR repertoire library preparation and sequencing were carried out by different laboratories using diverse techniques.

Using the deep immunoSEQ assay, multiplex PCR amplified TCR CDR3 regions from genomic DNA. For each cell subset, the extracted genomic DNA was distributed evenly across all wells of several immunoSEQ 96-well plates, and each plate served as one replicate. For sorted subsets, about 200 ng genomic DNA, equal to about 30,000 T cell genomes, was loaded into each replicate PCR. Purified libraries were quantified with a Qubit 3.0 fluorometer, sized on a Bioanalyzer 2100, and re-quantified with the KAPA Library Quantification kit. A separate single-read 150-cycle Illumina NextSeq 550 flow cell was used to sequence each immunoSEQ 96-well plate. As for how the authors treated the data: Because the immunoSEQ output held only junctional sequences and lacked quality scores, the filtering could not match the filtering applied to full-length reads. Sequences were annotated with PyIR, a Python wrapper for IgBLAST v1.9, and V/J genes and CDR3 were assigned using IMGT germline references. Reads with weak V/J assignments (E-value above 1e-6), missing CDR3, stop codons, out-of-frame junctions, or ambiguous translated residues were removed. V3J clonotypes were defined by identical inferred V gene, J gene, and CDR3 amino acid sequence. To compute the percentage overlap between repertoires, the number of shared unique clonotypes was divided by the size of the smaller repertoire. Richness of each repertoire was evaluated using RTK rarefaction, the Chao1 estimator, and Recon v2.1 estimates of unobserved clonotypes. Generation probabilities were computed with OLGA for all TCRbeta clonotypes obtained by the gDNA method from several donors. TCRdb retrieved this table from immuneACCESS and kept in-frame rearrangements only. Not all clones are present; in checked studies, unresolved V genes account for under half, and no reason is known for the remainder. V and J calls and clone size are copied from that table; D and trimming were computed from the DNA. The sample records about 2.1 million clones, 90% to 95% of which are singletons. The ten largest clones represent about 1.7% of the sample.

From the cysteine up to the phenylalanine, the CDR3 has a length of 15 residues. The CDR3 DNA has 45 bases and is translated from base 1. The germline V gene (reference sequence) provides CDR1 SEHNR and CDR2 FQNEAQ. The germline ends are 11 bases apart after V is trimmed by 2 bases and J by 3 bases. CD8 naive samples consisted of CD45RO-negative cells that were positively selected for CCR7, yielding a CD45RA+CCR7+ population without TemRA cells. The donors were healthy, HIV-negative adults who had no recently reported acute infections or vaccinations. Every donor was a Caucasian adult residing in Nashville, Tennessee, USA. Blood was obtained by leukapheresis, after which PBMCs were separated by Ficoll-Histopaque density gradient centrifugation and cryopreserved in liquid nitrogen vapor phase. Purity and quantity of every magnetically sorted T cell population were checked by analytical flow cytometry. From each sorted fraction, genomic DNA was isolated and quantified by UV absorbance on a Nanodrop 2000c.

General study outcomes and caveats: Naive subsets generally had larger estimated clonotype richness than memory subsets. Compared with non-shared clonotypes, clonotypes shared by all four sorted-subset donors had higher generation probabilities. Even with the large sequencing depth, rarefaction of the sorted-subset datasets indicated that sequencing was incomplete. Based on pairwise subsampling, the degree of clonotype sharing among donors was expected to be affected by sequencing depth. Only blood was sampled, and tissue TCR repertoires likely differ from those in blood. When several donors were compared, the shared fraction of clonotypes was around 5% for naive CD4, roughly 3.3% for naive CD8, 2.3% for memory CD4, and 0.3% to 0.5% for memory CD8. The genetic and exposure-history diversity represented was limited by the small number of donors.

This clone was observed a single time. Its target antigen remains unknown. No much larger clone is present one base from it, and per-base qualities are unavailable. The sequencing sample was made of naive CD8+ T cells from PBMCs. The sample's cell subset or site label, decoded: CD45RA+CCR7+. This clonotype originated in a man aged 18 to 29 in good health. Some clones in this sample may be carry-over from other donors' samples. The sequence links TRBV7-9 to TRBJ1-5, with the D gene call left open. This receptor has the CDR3 CASSLRAGDNQPQHF. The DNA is TGTGCCAGCAGCTTACGGGCGGGTGACAATCAGCCCCAGCATTTT.